The 24 T cell receptor beta chains below all came from one sample that was sequenced in a study of neurological immune-mediated disorders. Noted time point: longitudinal time-point 1 (baseline). A single record per CDR3 protein comes from TCRdb applying MiXCR to the 5' RACE reads. This repertoire shows around 37,000 distinct CDR3 sequences, 3% to 3.5% found once; its top ten account for about 8.3%. Sample: PBMCs. Receptors were obtained from a woman between 55 and 75 years old with multiple sclerosis.

This clonotype was seen ten or more times. This chain uses TRBV5-1 with TRBJ2-7; D ambiguous. The CDR3 totals 14 residues. Trimming took 4 bases from V and 1 from J, leaving 12 bases between them. CDR1 SGHRS and CDR2 YFSETQ come from the germline V gene. The CDR3 is CASSPETQSYEQYF. The CDR3 region has the DNA TGCGCCAGCAGCCCCGAGACGCAGTCCTACGAGCAGTACTTC.

In this sample, this clonotype turned up many times. The chain uses TRBV20-1 and TRBJ2-1; TRBD1 agrees at 9 bases. Germline V gene lookup returns CDR1 DFQATT and CDR2 SNEGSKA (reference sequence). The CDR3 is 14 amino acids. The junction had 5 bases not matched to a gene; V was cut back by 5 bases and J by 3 bases. The CDR3 DNA follows: TGCAGTGCTGCCGGGACAGGGATCTACAATGAGCAGTTCTTC. Residues: CSAAGTGIYNEQFF.

This clonotype appeared many times. CDR3 DNA: TGCGCCAGCAGCTTGTCCCCGGGGAATGAAGATGAGCAGTTCTTC. Its protein product is CASSLSPGNEDEQFF. The gene calls are TRBV5-1 and TRBJ2-1; D is possibly TRBD2 (5 bases). Trimming took off 1 base at V and 8 bases at J, with 16 bases between the two ends. This CDR3 region has 15 residues. Germline V gene sequence: CDR1 SGHRS, CDR2 YFSETQ.

This clonotype was detected many times. CDR3 amino acids: CASSTTGTPEQFF. The CDR3, as DNA: TGTGCCAGCAGCACAACTGGGACACCAGAGCAGTTCTTC. V is TRBV5-6 and J is TRBJ2-1; TRBD1 might be the D (6 bases). CDR1 is SGHDT, CDR2 YYEEEE, per germline. This CDR3 has 13 residues. V was clipped by 4 bases and J by 10 bases, with 15 bases between them.

This clonotype has a count of ten or more. V usage is TRBV5-1 and J usage is TRBJ2-1; 13 nucleotides agree with TRBD2. The V gene's germline CDR1 is SGHRS and CDR2 YFSETQ. CDR3 size: 16 residues. V shed 2 bases, J shed 2 bases, and the junction held 1 base outside the gene matches. The CDR3 DNA reads TGCGCCAGCAGCTTCGGACTAGCGGGGGCCTACAATGAGCAGTTCTTC. Its translation: CASSFGLAGAYNEQFF.

Many counts were recorded for this clonotype. The genes are TRBV20-1 and TRBJ2-2; 7 bases align to TRBD2. The CDR3 is made up of 14 amino acids. Germline V gene sequence: CDR1 DFQATT, CDR2 SNEGSKA (reference sequence). J gave up 2 bases and V 2 bases, and 2 bases lay outside the gene matches. CDR3 in DNA: TGCAGTGCTAGACCGGGGGGAAACACCGGGGAGCTGTTTTTT. Its protein is CSARPGGNTGELFF.

The rearrangement links TRBV5-1 to TRBJ1-4, with D possibly being TRBD1 (5 bases). Germline V lookup: CDR1 SGHRS, CDR2 YFSETQ. This CDR3 has 15 residues. V lost 4 bases and J 8 bases, leaving 18 bases between the germline ends. CDR3 DNA sequence: TGCGCCAGCAGCCAGGAGGGAAAGGGGAACGAAAAACTGTTTTTT. It yields the protein CASSQEGKGNEKLFF.

This clonotype was counted ten times or more. The rearrangement links TRBV5-1 to TRBJ1-2; 8 positions agree with TRBD1. After removal of 4 bases from V and 5 bases from J, the junction contained 7 bases not matched to a gene. The CDR3 consists of 14 residues. CDR1 is SGHRS, CDR2 YFSETQ, per germline. The CDR3 DNA reads as TGCGCCAGCAGCAACACGGACAGGGAATATGGCTACACCTTC. This codes for CASSNTDREYGYTF.

This clonotype was seen repeatedly, ten times or more. The chain couples TRBV5-1 to TRBJ2-1, with TRBD2 matching 14 bases. Trimming removed 7 bases from V and 6 bases from J; junction bases left unmatched: 6. The CDR3 extends over 15 amino acids. Germline values: CDR1 SGHRS, CDR2 YFSETQ. The CDR3 nucleotides are TGCGCCAGCTCCTGGACTAGCGGGGGGACCAATGAGCAGTTCTTC. It yields the protein CASSWTSGGTNEQFF.

This clonotype was counted at least ten times. V and J are TRBV29-1 and TRBJ1-4, with D unresolved. CDR1 and CDR2 (germline): SQVTM, ANQGSEA. The CDR3 is 13 residues long. Trimming stripped 4 bases from V and 5 bases from J, with 11 bases between. CDR3 in amino acids: CSVGWGRNEKLFF. In nucleotides, the CDR3 is TGCAGCGTTGGGTGGGGAAGGAATGAAAAACTGTTTTTT.

This clonotype was seen many times. The chain uses TRBV29-1 and TRBJ1-1; weak D call: TRBD1 (5 bases). This CDR3 contains 13 residues. Looked up from germline, CDR1 is SQVTM and CDR2 is ANQGSEA. Trimming removed 2 bases at V and 6 bases at J, with 13 bases between. The CDR3 sequence: CSVELSRAAEAFF. The CDR3 nucleotides are TGCAGCGTTGAATTGAGCAGGGCGGCTGAAGCTTTCTTT.

This clonotype was seen repeatedly, ten times or more. The CDR3 DNA reads TGTGCCAGCAGCGTAGGGACATCCACCGGGGAGCTGTTTTTT. It specifies CASSVGTSTGELFF. The genes are TRBV7-2 and TRBJ2-2; D perhaps matches TRBD1 (6 bases). Trimming pared 5 bases from V and 4 bases from J, leaving 11 bases between. The CDR3 extends over 14 amino acids. The germline CDR1 and CDR2 sequences are SGHTA and FQGNSA.

This clonotype showed up many times. The chain is built from TRBV5-1 and TRBJ1-5; D gene unclear. Trimming removed 0 bases from V and 6 bases from J, with 16 bases in between. The CDR3 length is 16 residues. The germline gives CDR1 SGHRS, CDR2 YFSETQ. CDR3 sequence: CASSLGGEGQGQPQHF. The DNA of the CDR3 is TGCGCCAGCAGCTTGGGGGGAGAGGGCCAAGGTCAGCCCCAGCATTTT.

This sequence joins TRBV21-1 and TRBJ2-5. TRBV21-1 is a pseudogene segment. The CDR3 is 12 amino acids. The CDR3 coding sequence is TGTGCCAGCGACAATTGGAGAGAGACCCAGTACTTC. Translated, it gives CASDNWRETQYF.

Ten or more counts support this clonotype. The gene calls are TRBV6-5 and TRBJ2-1; 10 nucleotides line up with TRBD2. CDR3 length equals 18 residues. The J segment lost 5 bases and the V segment lost 0 bases, leaving 10 bases of the junction unmatched. Germline V gene lookup returns CDR1 MNHEY and CDR2 SVGAGI. The CDR3 nucleotides are TGTGCCAGCAGTTACTCGCCCCGGCTAGCGGGGGTTCACAATGAGCAGTTCTTC. This codes for CASSYSPRLAGVHNEQFF.

Many counts were recorded for this clonotype. The rearrangement uses TRBV18 and TRBJ2-7, with 8 positions matching TRBD2. Looked up from germline, CDR1 is KGHSH and CDR2 is LQKENI. The V gene end was trimmed by 3 bases and the J gene end by 2 bases; junction bases not matched to a gene: 6. This CDR3 has 15 residues. The CDR3 is CASSPLTSGTYEQYF. As DNA, the CDR3 is TGTGCCAGCTCACCTTTAACTAGCGGAACCTACGAGCAGTACTTC.

This clonotype was seen at least ten times. The chain combines TRBV20-1 with TRBJ2-6; a weak D match, TRBD1 (5 bases). The CDR3 extends over 15 amino acids. From germline, CDR1 is DFQATT and CDR2 SNEGSKA (reference sequence). With 6 bases removed from V and 2 bases from J, the gap between germline ends came to 14 bases. This chain's CDR3 is CSAATGFAGANVLTF. The CDR3 nucleotides are TGCAGTGCCGCCACAGGTTTCGCTGGGGCCAACGTCCTGACTTTC.

This clonotype was counted ten times or more. The chain carries TRBV20-1 and TRBJ2-6; D is possibly TRBD2 (6 bases). The germline V gene has CDR1 DFQATT and CDR2 SNEGSKA (reference sequence). This CDR3 is built from 16 residues. V was shortened by 2 bases and J by 0 bases, with 11 bases between the two germline ends. This CDR3 reads CSARQGGLSGANVLTF. Written as DNA, the CDR3 is TGCAGTGCTAGACAGGGAGGTCTCTCTGGGGCCAACGTCCTGACTTTC.

This clonotype occurred a few times. This rearrangement joins TRBV14 to TRBJ1-1; a weak D match, TRBD1 (5 bases). V lost 3 bases and J lost 0, with 14 bases in between. CDR1 is SGHDN and CDR2 is FVKESK in the germline V gene. This CDR3 is built from 16 residues. CDR3: CASSHTTWGLNTEAFF. The CDR3 DNA is TGTGCCAGCAGCCATACGACATGGGGCCTGAACACTGAAGCTTTCTTT. The variable domain in full, with the rest retrieved from reference TRBV14 and TRBJ1-1, is EAGVTQFPSHSVIEKGQTVTLRCDPISGHDNLYWYRRVMGKEIKFLLHFVKESKQDESGMPNNRFLAERTGGTYSTLKVQPAELEDSGVYFCASSHTTWGLNTEAFFGQGTRLTVV.

As to this clonotype: A single base separates this from a much larger clone, so it may be a read error. The rearrangement uses TRBV20-1 and TRBJ2-1, with D unclear. Germline V gene sequence: CDR1 DFQATT, CDR2 SNEGSKA (reference sequence). This CDR3 region has 11 residues. V dropped 4 bases and J dropped 5 bases, with 6 bases sitting between them. The CDR3 protein is CSATDHNEQFF. The CDR3 bases are TGCAGTGCTACCGACCACAATGAGCAGTTCTTC.

This clonotype was observed many times. The chain carries TRBV5-1 and TRBJ2-1; TRBD1 agrees at 8 bases. CDR1 is SGHRS and CDR2 is YFSETQ in the germline V gene. The CDR3 is made up of 15 amino acids. Germline trimming cut 5 bases from V and 0 bases from J; bases unmatched to any gene: 4. CDR3 in amino acids: CASSPGQGSYNEQFF. The CDR3 bases are TGCGCCAGCAGTCCTGGACAGGGCTCCTACAATGAGCAGTTCTTC.

In this sample, this clonotype turned up many times. V gene TRBV5-1 combines with J gene TRBJ2-7; TRBD2 might be the D (6 bases). The V gene lost 1 base and the J gene lost 0 bases, with 11 bases spanning the gap. Germline CDR1 and CDR2: SGHRS and YFSETQ. The CDR3 has 15 residues. The CDR3 nucleotides are TGCGCCAGCAGCTTGTATGCGGGGAGCTCCTACGAGCAGTACTTC. It yields the protein CASSLYAGSSYEQYF.

The gene calls are TRBV14 and TRBJ1-6; tentative D call: TRBD1 (5 bases). Trimming stripped 3 bases from V and 13 bases from J, with 13 bases between. CDR3 length equals 13 residues. Germline values: CDR1 SGHDN, CDR2 FVKESK. CDR3 region: CASSQRNWGPLHF. The DNA of the CDR3 is TGTGCCAGCAGCCAGAGGAATTGGGGGCCCCTCCACTTT.

This clonotype was recorded at least ten times. V gene TRBV20-1 combines with J gene TRBJ2-2; 8 bases are shared with TRBD1. The CDR3 covers 17 residues. Trimming took 3 bases from V and 5 from J; bases not matched to a gene: 14. Germline V lookup: CDR1 DFQATT, CDR2 SNEGSKA (reference sequence). The CDR3 bases are TGCAGTGCTAGGTTCGGACAGGGACCAACACGGACCGGGGAGCTGTTTTTT. As protein: CSARFGQGPTRTGELFF.